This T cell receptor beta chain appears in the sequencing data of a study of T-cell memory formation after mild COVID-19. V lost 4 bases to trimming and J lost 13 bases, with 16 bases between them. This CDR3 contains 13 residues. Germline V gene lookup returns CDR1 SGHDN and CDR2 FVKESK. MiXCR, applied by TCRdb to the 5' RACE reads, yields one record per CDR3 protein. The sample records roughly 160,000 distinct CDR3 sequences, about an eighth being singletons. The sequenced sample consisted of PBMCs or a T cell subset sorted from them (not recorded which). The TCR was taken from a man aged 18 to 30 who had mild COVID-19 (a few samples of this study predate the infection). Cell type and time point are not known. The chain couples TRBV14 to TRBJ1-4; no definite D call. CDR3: CASSRGPEGRLFF. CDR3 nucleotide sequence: TGTGCCAGCAGCCGAGGGCCAGAGGGTAGACTGTTTTTT.